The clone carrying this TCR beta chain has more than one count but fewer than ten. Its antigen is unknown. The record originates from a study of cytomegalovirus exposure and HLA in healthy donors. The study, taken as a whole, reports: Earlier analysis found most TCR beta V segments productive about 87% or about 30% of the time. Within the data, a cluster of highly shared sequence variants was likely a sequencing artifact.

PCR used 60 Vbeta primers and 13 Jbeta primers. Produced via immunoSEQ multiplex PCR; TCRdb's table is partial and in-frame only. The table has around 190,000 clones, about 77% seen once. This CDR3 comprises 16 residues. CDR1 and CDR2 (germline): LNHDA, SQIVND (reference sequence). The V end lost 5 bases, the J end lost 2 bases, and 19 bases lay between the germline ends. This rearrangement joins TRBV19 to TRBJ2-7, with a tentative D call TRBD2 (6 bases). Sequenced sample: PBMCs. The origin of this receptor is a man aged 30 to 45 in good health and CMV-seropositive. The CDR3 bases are TGTGCCAGTAGTCCCCTCCCCGGGACTGCCACCTACGAGCAGTACTTC. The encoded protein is CASSPLPGTATYEQYF.